Following are 21 T cell receptor beta chains from one sample sequenced in a study of shared clonotypes between healthy human individuals. Repertoires were generated with immunoSEQ multiplex PCR, while TCRdb's copy carries only in-frame clones and drops some. The sample includes roughly 220,000 clones, 65% of them seen just once. Sequencing input: memory CD4+ T cells sorted from blood. Described subset: CD45RA-negative fraction. The receptors were gathered from a man aged 25 to 45 in good health.

The chain couples TRBV6-1 to TRBJ1-1; tentatively, D is TRBD1 (5 bases). V gave up 3 bases and J gave up 9 bases, with 23 bases separating them. In germline, CDR1 is MNHNS, CDR2 SASEGT. This CDR3 is built from 16 residues. This CDR3 reads CASSDVAMLSAGQAFF. DNA of the CDR3: TGTGCCAGCAGTGACGTTGCCATGTTGTCCGCAGGGCAAGCTTTCTTT.

Remarks on this clone: The junction and the germline gene differ at one end; a read error may be behind it. This sequence joins TRBV7-7 and TRBJ2-5; D is possibly TRBD2 (6 bases). Germline V lookup: CDR1 SSHAT, CDR2 FNYEAQ (reference sequence). The CDR3 spans 14 residues. The DNA of the CDR3 is TGTGCTAGCAGCTTAGCGGCGGCTGAAGGGACCCAGTACTTC. This codes for CASSLAAAEGTQYF.

The chain links TRBV7-2 to TRBJ1-1, with D uncertain. Germline-derived CDR1 and CDR2 are SGHTA and FQGNSA. CDR3 length: 13 residues. Trimming left V 2 bases short and J 8 bases short, with 12 bases between. CDR3 sequence (DNA): TGTGCCAGCAGCTTAAAGGGCGGGCAAGAAGCTTTCTTT. Translating gives CASSLKGGQEAFF.

This chain connects TRBV5-1 to TRBJ2-3; weak D call: TRBD1 (5 bases). The germline V gene has CDR1 SGHRS and CDR2 YFSETQ. The CDR3 is made up of 14 amino acids. V gave up 4 bases and J gave up 6 bases, with 15 bases separating them. CDR3 region: CASSPTDPEDTQYF. The CDR3 nucleotides read TGCGCCAGCAGCCCGACAGACCCCGAGGATACGCAGTATTTT.

This chain uses TRBV28 with TRBJ1-2; the D gene is possibly TRBD1 (6 bases). From germline, CDR1 is MDHEN and CDR2 SYDVKM. V lost 3 bases to trimming and J lost 1 base, with 12 bases between them. The CDR3 has 15 residues. The CDR3 nucleotides are TGTGCCAGCAGTTTGTTGACAGGAGATAACTATGGCTACACCTTC. Protein product: CASSLLTGDNYGYTF.

Turning to this clone: A read error likely explains this, since a far larger clone differs by one base. V and J are TRBV30 and TRBJ2-5, with a possible D match to TRBD2 (6 bases). The germline gives CDR1 GTSNPN, CDR2 SVGIG (reference sequence). The V end lost 5 bases, the J end lost 9 bases, and 16 bases lay between the germline ends. CDR3 size: 12 residues. CDR3 coding DNA: TGTGCCTGGTCCCCTCTAGGGGAGGCCCAGTACTTC. Translating it yields CAWSPLGEAQYF. Based on the CDR3 plus reference TRBV30 and TRBJ2-5, the full variable domain is SQTIHQWPATLVQPVGSPLSLECTVEGTSNPNLYWYRQAAGRGLQLLFYSVGIGQISSEVPQNLSASRPQDRQFILSSKKLLLSDSGFYLCAWSPLGEAQYFGPGTRLLVL.

This chain uses TRBV29-1 with TRBJ2-6, with D unclear. The CDR3 contains 12 residues. Germline lookup yields CDR1 SQVTM and CDR2 ANQGSEA. Trimming took off 3 bases at V and 4 bases at J, with 4 bases between the two ends. This CDR3 reads CSVEAGANVLTF. The CDR3 region has the DNA TGCAGCGTTGAGGCGGGGGCCAACGTCCTGACTTTC. Full variable domain (missing parts from reference TRBV29-1 and TRBJ2-6): SAVISQKPSRDICQRGTSLTIQCQVDSQVTMMFWYRQQPGQSLTLIATANQGSEATYESGFVIDKFPISRPNLTFSTLTVSNMSPEDSSIYLCSVEAGANVLTFGAGSRLTVL.

The V call is TRBV5-4, the J call TRBJ2-1; 9 bases are a match to TRBD2. The ends lost 3 bases at V and 4 bases at J; junction bases unmatched: 8. The CDR3 runs 16 residues. Germline V CDR1 and CDR2: SGHNT, YYREEE (reference sequence). CDR3 sequence: CASSSGGSGGYNEQFF. CDR3 nucleotides: TGTGCCAGCAGCTCCGGAGGTAGCGGGGGATACAATGAGCAGTTCTTC.

This clone was recorded a few times. The chain recombines TRBV9 with TRBJ1-2; maybe TRBD1 (5 bases). The CDR3 runs to 15 residues. CDR1 and CDR2 from the germline V gene are SGDLS and YYNGEE. The ends were cut back, 2 bases at V and 7 bases at J, with 18 bases in the middle. The CDR3 spells CASSVGTGGGAGYTF. CDR3 DNA: TGTGCCAGCAGCGTCGGGACGGGGGGAGGGGCTGGCTACACCTTC.

The gene calls are TRBV6-1 and TRBJ2-7; 11 nucleotides match TRBD2. Germline trimming cut 7 bases from V and 3 bases from J; bases unmatched to any gene: 8. This CDR3 contains 15 residues. Germline lookup yields CDR1 MNHNS and CDR2 SASEGT. CDR3 residues: CASTSRLAGSYEQYF. The CDR3 region has the DNA TGTGCCAGCACCTCTAGACTAGCGGGGAGCTACGAGCAGTACTTC.

V usage is TRBV6-1 and J usage is TRBJ2-7; a possible D gene is TRBD1 (6 bases). V lost 1 base and J 7 bases, leaving 11 bases between the germline ends. The germline V gene encodes CDR1 MNHNS and CDR2 SASEGT. The CDR3 is 13 amino acids. The CDR3 is CASSEVPGVEQYF. As DNA, the CDR3 is TGTGCCAGCAGTGAAGTCCCAGGGGTAGAGCAGTACTTC.

This clone was seen more than once but under ten times. The chain recombines TRBV28 with TRBJ1-4; D gene ambiguous. Trimming took off 2 bases at V and 3 bases at J, with 16 bases between the two ends. The CDR3 is made up of 17 amino acids. Germline assignment: CDR1 MDHEN and CDR2 SYDVKM. This CDR3 is CASSLRGAGQSNEKLFF. In DNA form, the CDR3 reads TGTGCCAGCAGTTTAAGAGGCGCGGGTCAGTCTAATGAAAAACTGTTTTTT. The variable domain in full, with the rest retrieved from reference TRBV28 and TRBJ1-4, is DVKVTQSSRYLVKRTGEKVFLECVQDMDHENMFWYRQDPGLGLRLIYFSYDVKMKEKGDIPEGYSVSREKKERFSLILESASTNQTSMYLCASSLRGAGQSNEKLFFGSGTQLSVL.

The chain's CDR3 is CASSVSSSYEQYF. CDR3 coding DNA: TGTGCCAGCAGCGTTAGCTCCTCCTACGAGCAGTACTTC. The rearrangement uses TRBV9 and TRBJ2-7; no reliable D call. The V and J ends lost 2 bases and 0 bases respectively, with 6 bases between them. The V gene's germline CDR1 is SGDLS and CDR2 YYNGEE. The CDR3 covers 13 residues.

As for this clone: This sample includes further DNA sequences coding for the same CDR3. The CDR3 region is CASSGRTGGTDTQYF. As DNA, the CDR3 is TGTGCCAGCAGTGGTCGTACAGGGGGCACAGATACGCAGTATTTT. The rearrangement joins TRBV2 to TRBJ2-3, with 7 bases lining up with TRBD1. CDR1 and CDR2 (germline): SNHLY, FYNNEI. Unmatched junction bases numbered 5, after V lost 4 bases and J lost 1 base. The CDR3 totals 15 residues.

The chain couples TRBV7-9 to TRBJ2-2, with TRBD1 identical over 7 bases. V was pared by 3 bases and J by 2 bases, with 6 bases of the junction left unmatched. This CDR3 spans 16 amino acids. Germline CDR1 reads SEHNR; CDR2 reads FQNEAQ (reference sequence). The CDR3 spells CASSFSAGGNTGELFF. CDR3 nucleotide sequence: TGTGCCAGCAGCTTTTCAGCAGGGGGAAACACCGGGGAGCTGTTTTTT.

This clone occurred a few times. At the DNA level, this CDR3 is encoded by other sequences in the same sample as well. The rearrangement links TRBV7-9 to TRBJ1-4, with D maybe TRBD1 (5 bases). The CDR3 length is 14 residues. Germline CDR1 is SEHNR and CDR2 is FQNEAQ (reference sequence). V lost 5 bases and J 7 bases, leaving 14 bases between the germline ends. CDR3 DNA: TGTGCCAGCAGCCCTCAGGGCGGGGGTGAAAAACTGTTTTTT. As protein: CASSPQGGGEKLFF.

The genes are TRBV7-8 and TRBJ2-4; 9 bases align to TRBD1. Germline V gives CDR1 SGHVS, CDR2 FQNEAQ. The CDR3 has 16 amino acids. The V and J ends lost 5 bases and 4 bases, in that order; junction bases with no gene match: 9. CDR3 protein: CASSLYRDRDKNIQYF. CDR3 DNA sequence: TGTGCCAGCAGCCTCTACCGGGACAGGGATAAAAACATTCAGTACTTC.

The CDR3 DNA reads as TGTGCTAGTGGTTTGTGCCCCTTAAGGCTTTCATTGAGCAATGAGCAGTTCTTC. Amino acid sequence: CASGLCPLRLSLSNEQFF. The genes are TRBV12-5 and TRBJ2-1; D gene uncertain. V lost 2 bases and J 6 bases, leaving 23 bases between the germline ends. Germline assignment: CDR1 LGHNT and CDR2 FRNRAP. The length of the CDR3 is 18 residues.

Concerning this clone: This same CDR3 is encoded by further DNA sequences in the sample. The CDR3 loop reads CASSLGLHTDTQYF. CDR3 DNA sequence: TGTGCCAGCAGCTTAGGCCTGCACACAGATACGCAGTATTTT. This chain links TRBV11-2 with TRBJ2-3; D remains unclear. The germline V gene encodes CDR1 SGHAT and CDR2 FQNNGV. This CDR3 contains 14 residues. V lost 1 base to trimming and J lost 2 bases, with 7 bases between them.

The chain links TRBV29-1 to TRBJ2-1, with D possibly TRBD2 on 6 matching bases. Per germline, CDR1 SQVTM and CDR2 ANQGSEA. There are 15 residues in the CDR3. Trimming shortened V by 7 bases and J by 6 bases, and 22 bases separated the two germline ends. The CDR3 region has the DNA TGCAGCGCGACGGGAGACAACTCCCGGGCCAATGAGCAGTTCTTC. Translated, it gives CSATGDNSRANEQFF.

The chain joins TRBV10-3 to TRBJ1-2; TRBD1 agrees at 8 bases. CDR3 length: 16 amino acids. The V segment lost 6 bases and the J segment 4 bases; nucleotides outside the gene matches: 13. Per germline, CDR1 ENHRY and CDR2 SYGVKD. CDR3 in DNA: TGTGCCATCAGGGACAAGGGACAGGAGAAAACCTATGGCTACACCTTC. It is translated as CAIRDKGQEKTYGYTF.